This T cell receptor (beta chain) was captured in a study of cytomegalovirus exposure and HLA in healthy donors. V lost 4 bases and J 4 bases, leaving 16 bases between the germline ends. This CDR3 comprises 14 residues. CDR1 and CDR2 (germline): SQVTM, ANQGSEA. The study ran its PCR with 60 Vbeta and 13 Jbeta primers. As handled by the study authors: A later analysis tallied 80 million or so unique TCR beta chains, some 10 million of them shared. Assay used: immunoSEQ multiplex PCR; TCRdb lists only in-frame clones, some missing. D and trimming come from the DNA, and the V and J calls and clone size come from that table. The sample yields around 150,000 clones, more than 75% seen once. General observations from the study: In an earlier analysis, productive rearrangement rates for most beta V segments clustered near 87% or 30%.

In the case of this clone: The antigen remains undetermined.

The source of this sequence is a man between 18 and 29 years old in good health and CMV-seropositive. Sequenced material: PBMCs. The chain is built from TRBV29-1 and TRBJ1-2; perhaps TRBD1 as D (5 bases). In DNA, the CDR3 is TGCAGCGTTGTCTTAGATGGGGGGTCCTATGGCTACACCTTC. Protein product: CSVVLDGGSYGYTF.